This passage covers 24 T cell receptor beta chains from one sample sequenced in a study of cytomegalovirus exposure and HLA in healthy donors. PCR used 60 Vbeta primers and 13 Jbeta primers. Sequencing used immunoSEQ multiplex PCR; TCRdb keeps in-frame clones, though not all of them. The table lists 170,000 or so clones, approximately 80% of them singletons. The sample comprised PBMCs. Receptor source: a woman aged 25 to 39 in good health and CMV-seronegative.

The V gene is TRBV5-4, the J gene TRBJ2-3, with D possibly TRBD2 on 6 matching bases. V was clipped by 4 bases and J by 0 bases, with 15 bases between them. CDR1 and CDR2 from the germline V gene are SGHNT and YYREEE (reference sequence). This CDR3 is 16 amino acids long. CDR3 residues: CASSIFRGSSTDTQYF. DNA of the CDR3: TGTGCCAGCAGCATATTCCGGGGGTCTAGCACAGATACGCAGTATTTT.

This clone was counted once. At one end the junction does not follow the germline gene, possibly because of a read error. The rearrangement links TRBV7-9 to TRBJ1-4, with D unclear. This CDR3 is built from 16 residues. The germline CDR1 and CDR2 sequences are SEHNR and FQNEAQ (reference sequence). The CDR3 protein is CSSSRALGRPREKLFF. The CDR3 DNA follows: TGTTCCAGCAGTCGCGCACTGGGCAGGCCTCGTGAAAAACTGTTTTTT.

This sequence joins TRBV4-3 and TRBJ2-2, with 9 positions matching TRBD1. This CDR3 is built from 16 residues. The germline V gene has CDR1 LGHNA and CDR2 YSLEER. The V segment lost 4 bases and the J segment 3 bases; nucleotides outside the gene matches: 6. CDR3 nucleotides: TGCGCCAGCAGCCCCATACAGGGGGCGGACACCGGGGAGCTGTTTTTT. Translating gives CASSPIQGADTGELFF.

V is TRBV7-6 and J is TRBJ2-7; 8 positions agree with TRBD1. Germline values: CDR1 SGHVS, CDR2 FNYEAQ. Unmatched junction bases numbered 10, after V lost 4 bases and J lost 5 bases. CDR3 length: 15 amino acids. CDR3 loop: CASSSSWTGLNEQYF. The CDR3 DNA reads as TGTGCCAGCAGCTCCTCCTGGACAGGGCTGAACGAGCAGTACTTC. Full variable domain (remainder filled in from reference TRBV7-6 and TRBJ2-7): GAGVSQSPRYKVTKRGQDVALRCDPISGHVSLYWYRQALGQGPEFLTYFNYEAQQDKSGLPNDRFSAERPEGSISTLTIQRTEQRDSAMYRCASSSSWTGLNEQYFGPGTRLTVT.

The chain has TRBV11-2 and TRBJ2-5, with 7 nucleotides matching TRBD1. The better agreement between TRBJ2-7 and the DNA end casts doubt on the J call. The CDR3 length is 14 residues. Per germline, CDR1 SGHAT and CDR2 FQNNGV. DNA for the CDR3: TGTGCCAGCAGCCGACAGGGTGACTCCTACGAGCAGTACTTC. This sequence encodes CASSRQGDSYEQYF.

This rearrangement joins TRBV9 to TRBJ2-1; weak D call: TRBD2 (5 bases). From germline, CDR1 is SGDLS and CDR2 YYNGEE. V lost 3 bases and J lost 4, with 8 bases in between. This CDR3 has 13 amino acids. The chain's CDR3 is CASSGGSYNEQFF. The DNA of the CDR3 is TGTGCCAGCAGCGGCGGGTCTTACAATGAGCAGTTCTTC. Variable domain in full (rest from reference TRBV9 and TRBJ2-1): DSGVTQTPKHLITATGQRVTLRCSPRSGDLSVYWYQQSLDQGLQFLIQYYNGEERAKGNILERFSAQQFPDLHSELNLSSLELGDSALYFCASSGGSYNEQFFGPGTRLTVL.

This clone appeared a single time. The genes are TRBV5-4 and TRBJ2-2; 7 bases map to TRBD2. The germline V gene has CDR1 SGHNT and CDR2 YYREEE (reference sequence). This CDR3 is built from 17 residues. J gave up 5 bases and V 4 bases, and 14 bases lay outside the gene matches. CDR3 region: CASSPPRAGGGTGELFF. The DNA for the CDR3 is TGTGCCAGCAGCCCCCCCCGCGCCGGCGGGGGAACCGGGGAGCTGTTTTTT.

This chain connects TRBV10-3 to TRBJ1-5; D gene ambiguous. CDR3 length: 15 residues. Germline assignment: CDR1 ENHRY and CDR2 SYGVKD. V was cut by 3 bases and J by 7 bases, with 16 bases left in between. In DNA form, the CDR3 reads TGTGCCATCAGTGACCCCGGGATCTTAGCCCAGCCCCAGCATTTT. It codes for CAISDPGILAQPQHF.

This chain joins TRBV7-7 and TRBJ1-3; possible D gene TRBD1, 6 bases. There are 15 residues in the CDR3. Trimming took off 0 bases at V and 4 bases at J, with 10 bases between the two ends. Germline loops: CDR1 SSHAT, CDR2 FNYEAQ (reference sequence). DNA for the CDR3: TGTGCCAGCAGCTTAGCACATGGACAGGGAAACACCATATATTTT. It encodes CASSLAHGQGNTIYF.

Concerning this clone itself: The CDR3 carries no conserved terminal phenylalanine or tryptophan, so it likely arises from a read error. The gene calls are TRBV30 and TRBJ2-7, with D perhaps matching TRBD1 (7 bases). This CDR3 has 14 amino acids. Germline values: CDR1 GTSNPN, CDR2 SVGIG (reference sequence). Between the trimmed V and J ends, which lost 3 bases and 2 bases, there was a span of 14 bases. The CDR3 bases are TGTGCCTGGAGCCGCGGGACAGTGACCTACGAGCAGTACGGC. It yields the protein CAWSRGTVTYEQYG.

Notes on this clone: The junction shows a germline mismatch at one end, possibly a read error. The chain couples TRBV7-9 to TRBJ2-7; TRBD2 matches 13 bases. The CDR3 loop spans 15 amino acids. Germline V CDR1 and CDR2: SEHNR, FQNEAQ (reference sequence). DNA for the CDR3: TGTTCCAGCAGCGACGGACTAGCGGGAGTGAGGGAGCAGTACTTC. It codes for CSSSDGLAGVREQYF. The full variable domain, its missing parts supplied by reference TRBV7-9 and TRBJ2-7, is DTGVSQNPRHKITKRGQNVTFRCDPISEHNRLYWYRQTLGQGPEFLTYFQNEAQLEKSRLLSDRFSAERPKGSFSTLEIQRTEQGDSAMYLCSSSDGLAGVREQYFGPGTRLTVT.

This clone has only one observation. The CDR3 region has the DNA TGTGCCTGGAGTGCCGGGACAGGGATGAATCAGCCCCAGCATTTT. Its translation is CAWSAGTGMNQPQHF. This chain uses TRBV30 with TRBJ1-5; TRBD1 aligns across 9 bases. Trimming at V came to 1 base and at J to 4 bases, leaving 5 bases not matched to a gene. This CDR3 comprises 15 residues. CDR1 and CDR2 (germline): GTSNPN, SVGIG (reference sequence).

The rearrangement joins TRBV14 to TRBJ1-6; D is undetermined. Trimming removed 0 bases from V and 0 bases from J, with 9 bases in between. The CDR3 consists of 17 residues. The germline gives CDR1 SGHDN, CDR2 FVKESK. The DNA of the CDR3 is TGTGCCAGCAGCCAAGATATCCGGAGCTCCTATAATTCACCCCTCCACTTT. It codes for CASSQDIRSSYNSPLHF.

Written as DNA, the CDR3 is TGTGCCAGCTCACCATTATCAACTAGCGGCAACCAAGAGACCCAGTACTTC. This sequence encodes CASSPLSTSGNQETQYF. The chain has TRBV18 and TRBJ2-5, with 8 nucleotides matching TRBD2. The CDR3 spans 17 residues. From germline, CDR1 is KGHSH and CDR2 LQKENI. The ends lost 2 bases at V and 0 bases at J; junction bases unmatched: 8.

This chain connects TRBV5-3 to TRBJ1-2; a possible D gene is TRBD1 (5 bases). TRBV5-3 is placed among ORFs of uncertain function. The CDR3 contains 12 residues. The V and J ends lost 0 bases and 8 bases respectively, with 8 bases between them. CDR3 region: CARSLDGGGYTF. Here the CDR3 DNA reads TGTGCCAGAAGCTTGGATGGGGGGGGCTACACCTTC.

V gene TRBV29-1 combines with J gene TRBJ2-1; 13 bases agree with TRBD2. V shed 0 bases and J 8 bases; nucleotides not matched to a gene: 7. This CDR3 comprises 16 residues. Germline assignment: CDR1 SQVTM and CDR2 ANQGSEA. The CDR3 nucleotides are TGCAGCGTTGAAGACTGGACTAGCGGGAGTAGGGATGAGCAGTTCTTC. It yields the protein CSVEDWTSGSRDEQFF.

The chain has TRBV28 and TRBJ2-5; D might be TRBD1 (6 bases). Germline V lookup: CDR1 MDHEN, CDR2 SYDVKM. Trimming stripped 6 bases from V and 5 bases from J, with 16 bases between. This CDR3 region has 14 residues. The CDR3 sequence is CASRATGRTETQYF. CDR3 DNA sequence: TGTGCCAGCAGGGCGACAGGTCGGACTGAGACCCAGTACTTC.

This CDR3 is CASSISGQLAEAFF. CDR3 DNA sequence: TGTGCCAGTAGTATATCGGGACAGCTCGCTGAAGCTTTCTTT. The chain recombines TRBV19 with TRBJ1-1, with TRBD1 identical over 7 bases. The CDR3 has 14 residues. Trimming at V came to 2 bases and at J to 6 bases, leaving 6 bases not matched to a gene. The germline gives CDR1 LNHDA, CDR2 SQIVND (reference sequence).

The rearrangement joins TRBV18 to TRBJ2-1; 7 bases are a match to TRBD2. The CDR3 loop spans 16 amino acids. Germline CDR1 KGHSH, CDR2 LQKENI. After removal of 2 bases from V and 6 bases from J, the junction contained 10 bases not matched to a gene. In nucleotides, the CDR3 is TGTGCCAGCTCACCAATTGAGCTAGCGGACGCCAATGAGCAGTTCTTC. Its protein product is CASSPIELADANEQFF.

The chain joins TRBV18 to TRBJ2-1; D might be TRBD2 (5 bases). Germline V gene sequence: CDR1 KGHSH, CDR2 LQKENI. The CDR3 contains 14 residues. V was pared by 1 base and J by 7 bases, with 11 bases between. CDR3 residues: CASSPQAEKNEQFF. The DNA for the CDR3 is TGTGCCAGCTCACCACAAGCGGAAAAAAATGAGCAGTTCTTC.

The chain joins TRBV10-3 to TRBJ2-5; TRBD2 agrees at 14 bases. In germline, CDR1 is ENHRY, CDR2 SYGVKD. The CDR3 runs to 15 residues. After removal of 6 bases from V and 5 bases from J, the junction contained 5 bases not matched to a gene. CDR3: CAIRGTSGGSETQYF. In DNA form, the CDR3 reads TGTGCCATCAGGGGGACTAGCGGGGGATCGGAGACCCAGTACTTC.

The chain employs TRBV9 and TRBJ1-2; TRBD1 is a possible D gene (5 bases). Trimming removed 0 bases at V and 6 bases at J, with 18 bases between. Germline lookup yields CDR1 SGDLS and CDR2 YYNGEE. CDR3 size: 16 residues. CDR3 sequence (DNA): TGTGCCAGCAGCGTAGCTATCGGTGGGGCAGGGAATGGCTACACCTTC. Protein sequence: CASSVAIGGAGNGYTF.

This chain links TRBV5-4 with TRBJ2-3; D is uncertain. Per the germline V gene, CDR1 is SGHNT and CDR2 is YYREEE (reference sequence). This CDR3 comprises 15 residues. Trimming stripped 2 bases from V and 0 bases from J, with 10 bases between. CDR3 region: CASSFSLLSTDTQYF. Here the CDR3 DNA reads TGTGCCAGCAGCTTTAGCCTTCTTAGCACAGATACGCAGTATTTT.

The CDR3 region is CASSQEDYHRDEQFF. The CDR3, as DNA: TGCGCCAGCAGCCAGGAGGACTATCATAGAGATGAGCAGTTCTTC. The chain recombines TRBV4-3 with TRBJ2-1; tentative D call: TRBD2 (6 bases). The CDR3 is 15 residues long. CDR1 and CDR2 (germline): LGHNA, YSLEER. The V end was cut by 3 bases, the J end by 8 bases, with 17 bases between.